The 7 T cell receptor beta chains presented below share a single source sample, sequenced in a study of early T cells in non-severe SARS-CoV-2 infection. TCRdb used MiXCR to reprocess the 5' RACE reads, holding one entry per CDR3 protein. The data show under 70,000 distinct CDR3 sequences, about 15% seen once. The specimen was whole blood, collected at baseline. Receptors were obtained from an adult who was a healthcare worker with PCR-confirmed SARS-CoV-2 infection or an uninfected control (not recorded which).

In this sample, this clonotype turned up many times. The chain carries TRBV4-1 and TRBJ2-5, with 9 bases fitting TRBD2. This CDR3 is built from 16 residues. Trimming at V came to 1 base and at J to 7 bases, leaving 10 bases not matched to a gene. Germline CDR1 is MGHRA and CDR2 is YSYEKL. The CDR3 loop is CASSQARSGGRGTQYF. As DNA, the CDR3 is TGCGCCAGCAGCCAAGCGAGAAGCGGGGGGCGGGGGACCCAGTACTTC.

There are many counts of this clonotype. The CDR3: CASSPDRGGSYEQYF. The CDR3 nucleotides are TGTGCCAGCAGTCCGGACAGGGGGGGTTCCTACGAGCAGTACTTC. This chain joins TRBV4-2 and TRBJ2-7; 10 nucleotides align to TRBD1. The junction had 6 bases not matched to a gene; V was cut back by 6 bases and J by 1 base. The CDR3 spans 15 residues. The germline V gene encodes CDR1 LGHNA and CDR2 YNFKEQ.

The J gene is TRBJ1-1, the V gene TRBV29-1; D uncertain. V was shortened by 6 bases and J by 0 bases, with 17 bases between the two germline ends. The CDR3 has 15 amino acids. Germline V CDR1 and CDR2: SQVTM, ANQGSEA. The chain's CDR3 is CSVDSGWAMNTEAFF. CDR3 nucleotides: TGCAGCGTCGACTCGGGGTGGGCCATGAACACTGAAGCTTTCTTT.

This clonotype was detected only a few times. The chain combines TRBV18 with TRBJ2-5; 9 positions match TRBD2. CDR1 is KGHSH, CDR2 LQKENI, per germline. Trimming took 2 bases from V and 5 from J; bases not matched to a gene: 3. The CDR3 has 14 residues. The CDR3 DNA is TGTGCCAGCTCACCAGCTAGCGGGACCGAGACCCAGTACTTC. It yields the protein CASSPASGTETQYF.

This CDR3 is CASSLVGLNTDTQYF. The CDR3 DNA is TGCGCCAGCAGCTTGGTTGGACTAAACACAGATACGCAGTATTTT. V is TRBV5-1 and J is TRBJ2-3, with TRBD2 as a possible D gene (6 bases). This CDR3 is 15 amino acids long. The V gene's germline CDR1 is SGHRS and CDR2 YFSETQ. Trimming took off 0 bases at V and 2 bases at J, with 10 bases between the two ends.

CDR3 DNA sequence: TGTGCCAGCTCACCAAAACAAGAGACCCAGTACTTC. It yields the protein CASSPKQETQYF. The chain recombines TRBV18 with TRBJ2-5, with D unresolved. The CDR3 has 12 residues. V was pared by 2 bases and J by 2 bases, with 3 bases between. Germline-derived CDR1 and CDR2 are KGHSH and LQKENI.

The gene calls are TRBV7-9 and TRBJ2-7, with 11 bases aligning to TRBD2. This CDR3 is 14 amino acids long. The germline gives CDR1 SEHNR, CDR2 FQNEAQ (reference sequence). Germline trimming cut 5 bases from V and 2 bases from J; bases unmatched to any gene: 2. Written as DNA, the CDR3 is TGTGCCAGCAGCCTTAGCGGGAGGGCCTACGAGCAGTACTTC. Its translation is CASSLSGRAYEQYF.